This TCR beta chain was obtained from a study of cytomegalovirus exposure and HLA in healthy donors. Study-level findings and limits: Later analysis associated a missense DCLRE1C variant with TCR beta V- and J-gene trimming. Links to common viral pathogens appeared, in a later analysis, for several of the most significant clusters. Cytomegalovirus-associated TCR beta chains were listed, numbering around 150. From TCR beta sequences, most subjects' HLA-A and HLA-B alleles were reportedly predicted accurately.

The PCR contained 60 Vbeta and 13 Jbeta primers. Generated by immunoSEQ multiplex PCR, the TCRdb table keeps only in-frame clones and is missing some. This table holds some 200,000 clones, 80% found once. Regarding this clone: No antigen is known for it.

CDR3 length: 14 amino acids. The germline CDR1 and CDR2 sequences are GTSNPN and SVGIG (reference sequence). V was cut by 0 bases and J by 2 bases, with 11 bases left in between. The clonotype comes from a boy under 18 in good health and CMV-seronegative. This chain uses TRBV30 with TRBJ2-7; a possible D gene is TRBD2 (6 bases). The specimen was PBMCs. CDR3: CAWSVRRDPYEQYF. The CDR3 DNA is TGTGCCTGGAGTGTACGGCGGGACCCCTACGAGCAGTACTTC. Using reference TRBV30 and TRBJ2-7 for the parts outside the CDR3, the full variable domain is SQTIHQWPATLVQPVGSPLSLECTVEGTSNPNLYWYRQAAGRGLQLLFYSVGIGQISSEVPQNLSASRPQDRQFILSSKKLLLSDSGFYLCAWSVRRDPYEQYFGPGTRLTVT.